This TCR beta chain is drawn from a study of T cells after posttransplantation cyclophosphamide. The V gene lost 3 bases and the J gene lost 6 bases, with 11 bases spanning the gap. CDR3 length: 12 amino acids. Germline V gene sequence: CDR1 GTSNPN, CDR2 SVGIG (reference sequence). The method was immunoSEQ multiplex PCR; TCRdb's version includes in-frame clones alone and lacks a portion of them. The sample contains some 52,000 clones, about 82% of which appear only once. With respect to this clone: Its antigen is unidentified.

Study-wide findings and caveats: Recipient CMV seropositivity and CMV reactivation strongly tracked TRB clonality.

Sequenced sample: PBMCs. The V gene is TRBV30, the J gene TRBJ1-1, with a possible D match to TRBD1 (5 bases). The source of this sequence is a man aged 25 to 40 with a blood cancer, CMV-positive, and with a related stem cell donor. The CDR3 region has the DNA TGTGCCTGGAGAGGGGTTCAAGCTGAAGCTTTCTTT. Encoded protein: CAWRGVQAEAFF.